A selection of T cell receptor beta chains follows, all from one sample in a study of T cell responses to AZD1222 COVID-19 vaccine. Profiled with immunoSEQ multiplex PCR; TCRdb holds only in-frame clones, not every one. The sample comprises about 81,000 clones, 80% to 95% of which are singletons, and around 8% rests with the top ten. The source was peripheral blood, collected 28 days after the second AZD1222 dose. The receptors here all came from an adult who received the AZD1222 COVID-19 vaccine. Each CDR3 is given with its conserved first and last residue. Fields, in order: D gene, clone size, J gene, V gene, CDR3 DNA, CDR3 protein. The D gene is left open where the match is weak. Only some rows state a clone size, as once, few, many or a class for expanded clones.

d_call: -; clone_size: -; j_call: TRBJ2-7; v_call: TRBV11-1; cdr3_nt: TGTGCCAGCACTGTCGCGGGCCAAAGCTCCTACGAGCAGTACTTC; cdr3_aa: CASTVAGQSSYEQYF
d_call: -; clone_size: -; j_call: TRBJ1-1; v_call: TRBV2; cdr3_nt: TGTGCCAGCAGTCGGGGAGAAAACACTGAAGCTTTCTTT; cdr3_aa: CASSRGENTEAFF
d_call: -; clone_size: -; j_call: TRBJ2-7; v_call: TRBV15; cdr3_nt: TGTGCCACCAGTAACTCCGGGGCCATCTACGAGCAGTACTTC; cdr3_aa: CATSNSGAIYEQYF
d_call: -; clone_size: few; j_call: TRBJ2-1; v_call: TRBV2; cdr3_nt: TGTGCCATATTGCTCTACAATGAGCAGTTCTTC; cdr3_aa: CAILLYNEQFF
d_call: -; clone_size: -; j_call: TRBJ1-1; v_call: TRBV3-1/TRBV3-2; cdr3_nt: TGTGCCAGCAGCCAAGAATTGATTAGGAACACTGAAGCTTTCTTT; cdr3_aa: CASSQELIRNTEAFF
d_call: TRBD2; clone_size: -; j_call: TRBJ2-1; v_call: TRBV18; cdr3_nt: TGTGCCAGCTCACCAGGGACTAGCGGGAGAAGTGAGCAGTTCTTC; cdr3_aa: CASSPGTSGRSEQFF
d_call: TRBD1; clone_size: medium-sized; j_call: TRBJ1-3; v_call: TRBV5-8; cdr3_nt: TGTGCCACCTACAGGGGGCTTGATGGAAACACCATATATTTT; cdr3_aa: CATYRGLDGNTIYF
d_call: -; clone_size: -; j_call: TRBJ2-2; v_call: TRBV6-1; cdr3_nt: TGTGCCAGCAGTGAAGGCGGGTATTACACCGGGGAGCTGTTTTTT; cdr3_aa: CASSEGGYYTGELFF
d_call: -; clone_size: few; j_call: TRBJ1-2; v_call: TRBV5-6; cdr3_nt: TGTGCCAGCAGCTTTCGGGGGGCCTTTGGCTACACCTTC; cdr3_aa: CASSFRGAFGYTF
d_call: -; clone_size: -; j_call: TRBJ2-5; v_call: TRBV7-7; cdr3_nt: TGTGCCAGCAGCTTAGACAGGGAAATGACCCAGTACTTC; cdr3_aa: CASSLDREMTQYF
d_call: -; clone_size: -; j_call: TRBJ1-5; v_call: TRBV18; cdr3_nt: TGTGCCAGCTCACCCACGGAGAGCAATCAGCCCCAGCATTTT; cdr3_aa: CASSPTESNQPQHF
d_call: -; clone_size: -; j_call: TRBJ2-5; v_call: TRBV12-3/TRBV12-4; cdr3_nt: TGTGCCAGCAGTCAAGAGACCCAGTACTTC; cdr3_aa: CASSQETQYF
d_call: TRBD2; clone_size: -; j_call: TRBJ2-2; v_call: TRBV5-4; cdr3_nt: TGTGCCAGCAGCTTGGTGGGGGGGGCCGGGGAGCTGTTTTTT; cdr3_aa: CASSLVGGAGELFF
d_call: -; clone_size: once; j_call: TRBJ2-2; v_call: TRBV16; cdr3_nt: TGTGCCAGCAGCCAAACAGGGGAGGCCGGGGAGCTGTTTTTT; cdr3_aa: CASSQTGEAGELFF
d_call: TRBD1; clone_size: -; j_call: TRBJ2-1; v_call: TRBV24-1; cdr3_nt: TGTGCCACCAGTGATCTTATAGGGACAGGTCATGCTGAGCAGTTCTTC; cdr3_aa: CATSDLIGTGHAEQFF
d_call: -; clone_size: few; j_call: TRBJ2-3; v_call: TRBV14; cdr3_nt: TGTGCCAGCAGCCTCCTTTCATGGGATACGCAGTATTTT; cdr3_aa: CASSLLSWDTQYF
d_call: -; clone_size: -; j_call: TRBJ2-1; v_call: TRBV7-2; cdr3_nt: TGTGCCAGCAGCAAGGATAGCGGCTACAATGAGCAGTTCTTC; cdr3_aa: CASSKDSGYNEQFF
d_call: -; clone_size: -; j_call: TRBJ1-5; v_call: TRBV6-5; cdr3_nt: TGTGCCAGCACCCCTCCCCATGGGCAGCCCCAGCATTTT; cdr3_aa: CASTPPHGQPQHF
d_call: -; clone_size: -; j_call: TRBJ2-7; v_call: TRBV28; cdr3_nt: TGTGCCACCTACCAGGGAGCCCCTTCTTACGAGCAGTACTTC; cdr3_aa: CATYQGAPSYEQYF
d_call: TRBD2; clone_size: medium-sized; j_call: TRBJ2-5; v_call: TRBV30; cdr3_nt: TGTGCCTGGAGTGTTCTCAGCGGGAGGGCCCAGTACTTC; cdr3_aa: CAWSVLSGRAQYF
d_call: -; clone_size: -; j_call: TRBJ1-2; v_call: TRBV28; cdr3_nt: TGTGCCAGCAGTTTCCCCGAAGGGGGAGACTATGGCTACACCTTC; cdr3_aa: CASSFPEGGDYGYTF
d_call: TRBD1; clone_size: -; j_call: TRBJ2-5; v_call: TRBV5-6; cdr3_nt: TGTGCCAGCAGCTTGGTGGGGACAGGGCAAGAGACCCAGTACTTC; cdr3_aa: CASSLVGTGQETQYF
d_call: TRBD2; clone_size: -; j_call: TRBJ2-4; v_call: TRBV5-4; cdr3_nt: TGTGCCAGCAGCTTGGGAGGGGCTAGCGGGAGGAACATTCAGTACTTC; cdr3_aa: CASSLGGASGRNIQYF
d_call: -; clone_size: -; j_call: TRBJ1-5; v_call: TRBV28; cdr3_nt: TGTGCCAGCATCTTGTCTCCGGGACTCATGGGCAATCAGCCCCAGCATTTT; cdr3_aa: CASILSPGLMGNQPQHF
d_call: -; clone_size: -; j_call: TRBJ1-2; v_call: TRBV7-2; cdr3_nt: TGTGCCAGCAGCTTAGCGGTTTCAGGGGTACGGGGCTACACCTTC; cdr3_aa: CASSLAVSGVRGYTF
d_call: -; clone_size: -; j_call: TRBJ1-1; v_call: TRBV12-3/TRBV12-4; cdr3_nt: TGTGCCAGCAGTCCACAGGTATACACTGAAGCTTTCTTT; cdr3_aa: CASSPQVYTEAFF
d_call: -; clone_size: -; j_call: TRBJ1-5; v_call: TRBV28; cdr3_nt: TGTGCCAGCAGTTTATCAGGCCAGCCCCAGCATTTT; cdr3_aa: CASSLSGQPQHF
d_call: TRBD2; clone_size: -; j_call: TRBJ2-1; v_call: TRBV18; cdr3_nt: TGTGCCAGCTCACCAGGACTAGCGGCGTCCTACAATGAGCAGTTCTTC; cdr3_aa: CASSPGLAASYNEQFF
d_call: TRBD1; clone_size: -; j_call: TRBJ2-6; v_call: TRBV19; cdr3_nt: TGTGCCAGTAGTATCTACGGACAGGGAATCGGGGCCAACGTCCTGACTTTC; cdr3_aa: CASSIYGQGIGANVLTF
d_call: TRBD1; clone_size: -; j_call: TRBJ2-1; v_call: TRBV28; cdr3_nt: TGTGCCAGCAGTCCTCCGGGACAGGGCAGAGAGCAGTTCTTC; cdr3_aa: CASSPPGQGREQFF
d_call: -; clone_size: once; j_call: TRBJ2-1; v_call: TRBV5-1; cdr3_nt: TGCGCCAGCAGTTCCACCCCCACCCAGGGGCTGAATGAGCAGTTCTTC; cdr3_aa: CASSSTPTQGLNEQFF
d_call: TRBD2; clone_size: -; j_call: TRBJ2-1; v_call: TRBV3-1/TRBV3-2; cdr3_nt: TGTGCCAGCAGCCAAGACGGACTAGCGGTCAATGAGCAGTTCTTC; cdr3_aa: CASSQDGLAVNEQFF
d_call: -; clone_size: -; j_call: TRBJ1-3; v_call: TRBV12-3/TRBV12-4; cdr3_nt: TGTGCCAGCAGCCCTGAACCGAACACCATATATTTT; cdr3_aa: CASSPEPNTIYF
d_call: -; clone_size: -; j_call: TRBJ2-7; v_call: TRBV6-2/TRBV6-3; cdr3_nt: TGTGCCAGCAGTTACGGTCCGGACAGCCTAAACTACGAGCAGTACTTC; cdr3_aa: CASSYGPDSLNYEQYF
d_call: -; clone_size: -; j_call: TRBJ2-2; v_call: TRBV9; cdr3_nt: TGTGCCAGCAGCGTACCTAGTATGGCCGGGGAGCTGTTTTTT; cdr3_aa: CASSVPSMAGELFF
d_call: -; clone_size: once; j_call: TRBJ2-7; v_call: TRBV28; cdr3_nt: TGTGCCAGCAGCTTAGTACGGTCCCAACCGGTGGCGTACTTC; cdr3_aa: CASSLVRSQPVAYF
d_call: -; clone_size: -; j_call: TRBJ2-7; v_call: TRBV30; cdr3_nt: TGTGCCTGGAGTGTACTACGAGGGTACGAGCAGTACTTC; cdr3_aa: CAWSVLRGYEQYF
d_call: TRBD1; clone_size: -; j_call: TRBJ2-5; v_call: TRBV3-1/TRBV3-2; cdr3_nt: TGTGCCAGCACCGACCGGACAGGGGGCGAAGAGACCCAGTACTTC; cdr3_aa: CASTDRTGGEETQYF
d_call: -; clone_size: -; j_call: TRBJ1-5; v_call: TRBV10-3; cdr3_nt: TGTGCCATCAGTGAAAGGGGCGGCCAGCCCCAGCATTTT; cdr3_aa: CAISERGGQPQHF
d_call: -; clone_size: -; j_call: TRBJ1-5; v_call: TRBV6-5; cdr3_nt: TGTGCCAGCAGTCCCGATAAGGTGTTAAATCAGCCCCAGCATTTT; cdr3_aa: CASSPDKVLNQPQHF